Listed here are 26 T cell receptor beta chains from one sample, sequenced in a study of blood T cell repertoires in COVID-19. Profiled with immunoSEQ multiplex PCR; TCRdb holds only in-frame clones, not every one. In the table there are roughly 100,000 clones, about 89% of which are singletons. The sequencing input was peripheral blood. Receptors were obtained from a man aged 50-60 years with acute or convalescent COVID-19.

The rearrangement joins TRBV5-4 to TRBJ2-7; TRBD1 aligns across 7 bases. The CDR3 has 16 residues. The V gene's germline CDR1 is SGHNT and CDR2 YYREEE (reference sequence). With 3 bases clipped from V and 3 bases from J, the junction kept 12 bases outside the gene matches. The CDR3 sequence: CASSSGTARSDYEQYF. For the CDR3, the DNA is TGTGCCAGCAGCTCCGGGACAGCCAGAAGTGACTACGAGCAGTACTTC. Full variable domain (rest looked up from reference TRBV5-4 and TRBJ2-7): ETGVTQSPTHLIKTRGQQVTLRCSSQSGHNTVSWYQQALGQGPQFIFQYYREEENGRGNFPPRFSGLQFPNYSSELNVNALELDDSALYLCASSSGTARSDYEQYFGPGTRLTVT.

The chain uses TRBV6-5 and TRBJ1-3; D unresolved. Germline lookup yields CDR1 MNHEY and CDR2 SVGAGI. V was pared by 5 bases and J by 0 bases, with 11 bases between. The CDR3 is 15 residues long. The DNA of the CDR3 is TGTGCCAGCAGTCTCGACATGAGCTCTGGAAACACCATATATTTT. Its translation is CASSLDMSSGNTIYF.

Only a few counts were recorded for this clone. The V and J genes are TRBV7-9 and TRBJ2-1; D is undetermined. V dropped 4 bases and J dropped 0 bases, with 7 bases sitting between them. The CDR3 sequence is 14 residues long. Germline CDR1 SEHNR, CDR2 FQNEAQ (reference sequence). The CDR3 DNA follows: TGTGCCAGCAGCTCCTTAATCTCCTACAATGAGCAGTTCTTC. This codes for CASSSLISYNEQFF.

The CDR3 protein is CATSLGRGSDQPQHF. The CDR3 DNA follows: TGTGCCACCAGCCTGGGCAGGGGGTCGGATCAGCCCCAGCATTTT. The chain carries TRBV15 and TRBJ1-5; 7 nucleotides match TRBD1. This CDR3 has 15 amino acids. Germline V lookup: CDR1 LNHNV, CDR2 YYDKDF (reference sequence). The V segment lost 5 bases and the J segment 5 bases; nucleotides outside the gene matches: 9.

This sequence joins TRBV7-6 and TRBJ1-1; 7 nucleotides match TRBD1. The CDR3 has 15 residues. The trim removed 2 bases at V and 3 bases at J, leaving 6 bases unmatched. Germline CDR1 reads SGHVS; CDR2 reads FNYEAQ. The CDR3 DNA reads TGTGCCAGCAGCTTAAAACAGGGGTCGGACACTGAAGCTTTCTTT. This codes for CASSLKQGSDTEAFF.

This sequence joins TRBV10-2 and TRBJ2-7; TRBD1 is a possible D gene (6 bases). Trimming stripped 3 bases from V and 3 bases from J, with 12 bases between. The CDR3 loop spans 14 amino acids. The germline gives CDR1 WSHSY, CDR2 SAAADI. The CDR3, as DNA: TGCGCCAGCAGTGATTCCACAGGGAACTACGAGCAGTACTTC. Amino acid sequence: CASSDSTGNYEQYF.

This rearrangement joins TRBV7-9 to TRBJ2-1; 15 positions agree with TRBD2. The CDR3 has 18 residues. Germline V gives CDR1 SEHNR, CDR2 FQNEAQ (reference sequence). The ends lost 3 bases at V and 0 bases at J; junction bases unmatched: 3. The chain's CDR3 is CASSLGLAGGSSYNEQFF. The CDR3 DNA follows: TGTGCCAGCAGCTTGGGACTAGCGGGGGGTTCCTCCTACAATGAGCAGTTCTTC.

The rearrangement links TRBV18 to TRBJ2-7; D is perhaps TRBD1 (5 bases). With 0 bases removed from V and 3 bases from J, the gap between germline ends came to 6 bases. Germline loops: CDR1 KGHSH, CDR2 LQKENI. This CDR3 is built from 13 residues. The DNA of the CDR3 is TGTGCCAGCTCACCACCGACAGACTACGAGCAGTACTTC. Translation: CASSPPTDYEQYF.

The chain recombines TRBV19 with TRBJ1-2, with D possibly TRBD1 on 6 matching bases. The CDR3 length is 13 residues. The germline V and J ends were trimmed by 10 bases and 3 bases, with 15 bases remaining between them. The germline CDR1 and CDR2 sequences are LNHDA and SQIVND (reference sequence). CDR3 sequence reads: CATTDSPHYGYTF. CDR3 nucleotides: TGTGCCACGACGGACAGCCCCCACTATGGCTACACCTTC.

V gene TRBV4-1 combines with J gene TRBJ2-1; TRBD2 might be the D (6 bases). Germline V gene sequence: CDR1 MGHRA, CDR2 YSYEKL. The CDR3 is 15 amino acids. Trimming left V 0 bases short and J 4 bases short, with 10 bases between. For the CDR3, the DNA is TGCGCCAGCAGCCAAGAGCGGGGCCAGTACAATGAGCAGTTCTTC. Amino acids: CASSQERGQYNEQFF.

The chain is built from TRBV19 and TRBJ1-6; D is ambiguous. Trimming cost V 5 bases and J 7 bases, with 12 bases left between them. The CDR3 totals 14 residues. Germline CDR1 reads LNHDA; CDR2 reads SQIVND (reference sequence). Written as DNA, the CDR3 is TGTGCCAGTAGTGGCCCGGGGAGGAATTCACCCCTCCACTTT. The encoded protein is CASSGPGRNSPLHF.

This rearrangement joins TRBV30 to TRBJ2-7; D unclear. CDR3 length: 12 residues. The V gene lost 7 bases and the J gene lost 0 bases, with 10 bases spanning the gap. CDR1 and CDR2 from the germline V gene are GTSNPN and SVGIG (reference sequence). CDR3 coding DNA: TGTGCCTCTTCACAGAGCTCCTACGAGCAGTACTTC. Amino acids: CASSQSSYEQYF.

The rearrangement joins TRBV29-1 to TRBJ1-2; D gene uncertain. The CDR3 is 14 amino acids. Germline-derived CDR1 and CDR2 are SQVTM and ANQGSEA. The V end was cut by 3 bases, the J end by 4 bases, with 15 bases between. In DNA, the CDR3 is TGCAGCGTTGAGGTTTCCGGGGTGGTCTATGGCTACACCTTC. Protein: CSVEVSGVVYGYTF. Drawing the rest from reference TRBV29-1 and TRBJ1-2, the complete variable domain is SAVISQKPSRDICQRGTSLTIQCQVDSQVTMMFWYRQQPGQSLTLIATANQGSEATYESGFVIDKFPISRPNLTFSTLTVSNMSPEDSSIYLCSVEVSGVVYGYTFGSGTRLTVV.

This CDR3 is CASSPQRGRMSYEQYF. CDR3 coding DNA: TGTGCCAGTAGTCCCCAAAGGGGGCGTATGTCCTACGAGCAGTACTTC. This chain connects TRBV19 to TRBJ2-7; 7 bases are a match to TRBD1. This CDR3 contains 16 residues. Germline V gene lookup returns CDR1 LNHDA and CDR2 SQIVND (reference sequence). J lost 1 base, V lost 5 bases, and 11 bases had no gene match.

The chain combines TRBV5-1 with TRBJ2-5; no definite D call. Trimming stripped 6 bases from V and 2 bases from J, with 11 bases between. This CDR3 spans 13 amino acids. Germline V CDR1 and CDR2: SGHRS, YFSETQ. The chain's CDR3 is CASTANRQETQYF. DNA for the CDR3: TGCGCCAGCACCGCGAACAGACAAGAGACCCAGTACTTC.

This CDR3 is CASSTGGDGNQPQHF. CDR3 nucleotide sequence: TGTGCCAGCAGTACAGGGGGCGACGGCAATCAGCCCCAGCATTTT. The chain is built from TRBV28 and TRBJ1-5; 9 nucleotides match TRBD1. The J segment lost 2 bases and the V segment lost 5 bases, leaving 4 bases of the junction unmatched. The germline CDR1 and CDR2 sequences are MDHEN and SYDVKM. The CDR3 covers 15 residues.

This sequence joins TRBV5-1 and TRBJ2-3; D perhaps matches TRBD2 (6 bases). The germline V and J ends were trimmed by 0 bases and 0 bases, with 11 bases remaining between them. The CDR3 sequence is 16 residues long. Germline V gives CDR1 SGHRS, CDR2 YFSETQ. In DNA, the CDR3 is TGCGCCAGCAGCTTGGATACGGGGACTAGCACAGATACGCAGTATTTT. Protein: CASSLDTGTSTDTQYF.

The rearrangement links TRBV2 to TRBJ1-6; D might be TRBD1 (6 bases). The CDR3 length is 15 residues. With 2 bases removed from V and 10 bases from J, the gap between germline ends came to 15 bases. Germline loops: CDR1 SNHLY, CDR2 FYNNEI. CDR3 loop: CASSERARGKSPLHF. DNA for the CDR3: TGTGCCAGCAGTGAAAGGGCCAGGGGTAAATCACCCCTCCACTTT.

This clone was detected only once. The chain couples TRBV18 to TRBJ1-4; D uncertain. This CDR3 contains 13 residues. V gave up 0 bases and J gave up 8 bases, with 7 bases separating them. CDR1 is KGHSH, CDR2 LQKENI, per germline. CDR3 sequence: CASSPPLREKLFF. CDR3 DNA: TGTGCCAGCTCACCACCCCTACGGGAAAAACTGTTTTTT.

The chain employs TRBV6-6 and TRBJ1-5, with 7 bases identical to TRBD1. The germline V gene has CDR1 MNHNY and CDR2 SVGAGI (reference sequence). Trimming cost V 7 bases and J 4 bases; bases outside gene matches: 7. This CDR3 comprises 14 residues. The CDR3 is CASKQGVGNQPQHF. CDR3 nucleotide sequence: TGTGCCAGCAAGCAGGGGGTTGGAAATCAGCCCCAGCATTTT.

This clone is a singleton in its sample. V and J are TRBV7-9 and TRBJ2-3; D perhaps matches TRBD1 (6 bases). Trimming took 3 bases from V and 6 from J, leaving 13 bases between them. Germline lookup yields CDR1 SEHNR and CDR2 FQNEAQ (reference sequence). The CDR3 extends over 14 amino acids. CDR3 residues: CASSLEQGYDTQYF. The CDR3 DNA reads TGTGCCAGCAGCTTGGAGCAGGGGTACGATACGCAGTATTTT.

This sequence joins TRBV5-8 and TRBJ2-2; a possible D gene is TRBD2 (6 bases). The CDR3 loop spans 15 amino acids. The V gene lost 2 bases and the J gene lost 10 bases, with 18 bases spanning the gap. The V gene's germline CDR1 is SGHTS and CDR2 YDEGEE. As DNA, the CDR3 is TGTGCCAGCAGCTTATTTGGAGGGTTAGGTATGGAGCTGTTTTTT. Its translation: CASSLFGGLGMELFF.

V is TRBV9 and J is TRBJ1-4, with TRBD1 matching over 10 bases. Per the germline V gene, CDR1 is SGDLS and CDR2 is YYNGEE. J lost 5 bases, V lost 4 bases, and 5 bases had no gene match. CDR3 length: 15 amino acids. This chain's CDR3 is CASSFRDRGNEKLFF. CDR3 sequence (DNA): TGTGCCAGCAGCTTCCGGGACAGGGGAAATGAAAAACTGTTTTTT.

The chain links TRBV27 to TRBJ2-2; 7 nucleotides align to TRBD1. The germline V gene encodes CDR1 MNHEY and CDR2 SMNVEV (reference sequence). The junction had 7 bases not matched to a gene; V was cut back by 6 bases and J by 3 bases. The CDR3 length is 15 residues. CDR3 sequence reads: CASSVLDRYTGELFF. In nucleotides, the CDR3 is TGTGCCAGCAGCGTCCTGGACAGGTACACCGGGGAGCTGTTTTTT.

The rearrangement joins TRBV7-2 to TRBJ2-7; the match to TRBD2 covers 9 bases. The CDR3 runs to 16 residues. Germline V gene sequence: CDR1 SGHTA, CDR2 FQGNSA. V lost 5 bases, J lost 5 bases, and 13 bases stayed unmatched. The CDR3 nucleotides are TGTGCCAGCAGCCAACAAGCGGGGGGATGGTCCCACGAGCAGTACTTC. Protein product: CASSQQAGGWSHEQYF. The full variable domain, rest sourced from reference TRBV7-2 and TRBJ2-7, is GAGVSQSPSNKVTEKGKDVELRCDPISGHTALYWYRQSLGQGLEFLIYFQGNSAPDKSGLPSDRFSAERTGGSVSTLTIQRTQQEDSAVYLCASSQQAGGWSHEQYFGPGTRLTVT.

The chain links TRBV28 to TRBJ1-6, with D tentatively TRBD1 (5 bases). The CDR3 spans 15 residues. Per the germline V gene, CDR1 is MDHEN and CDR2 is SYDVKM. Trimming removed 6 bases at V and 4 bases at J, with 13 bases between. DNA for the CDR3: TGTGCCAGCAGGGAAGACAGCCTGTATAATTCACCCCTCCACTTT. Translated, it gives CASREDSLYNSPLHF.